A single sample is the source of the 22 T cell receptor beta chains below, sequenced in a study of CD4 and CD8 cells across lung adenocarcinoma regions. TCRdb recomputed calls from the PCR reads with MiXCR, one row per CDR3 protein. The sample lists about 25,000 distinct CDR3 sequences, 50% seen once, with around 50% in the top ten. The sequencing sample was made of CD8+ T cells from the center of a lung tumor. These receptors originate from a male donor with lung adenocarcinoma. The CD4 and CD8 labels of this study may be unreliable.

This clonotype was recorded many times. The chain carries TRBV12-3 or TRBV12-4 and TRBJ1-2; no definite D call. V lost 1 base to trimming and J lost 4 bases, with 10 bases between them. The CDR3 length is 14 residues. The CDR3 protein is CASSLEGSGYGYTF. CDR3 sequence (DNA): TGTGCCAGCAGTTTAGAAGGCAGCGGCTATGGCTACACCTTC.

At least ten counts were recorded for this clonotype. The chain couples TRBV6-1 to TRBJ2-1; TRBD2 matches 9 bases. TRBJ2-5 matches the DNA end more closely, so the J call is doubtful. The CDR3 is 17 amino acids. Germline CDR1 is MNHNS and CDR2 is SASEGT. As DNA, the CDR3 is TGTGCCAGCAGCCGGCCATGGGCGGGAGGGCCGATGGAGACCCAGTACTTC. Residues: CASSRPWAGGPMETQYF.

This clonotype showed up many times. The chain couples TRBV4-1 to TRBJ2-2; no reliable D call. V gave up 6 bases and J gave up 0 bases, with 8 bases separating them. Germline CDR1 MGHRA, CDR2 YSYEKL. The CDR3 consists of 14 residues. The CDR3 DNA follows: TGCGCCAGCAGAGGACGGTCGAACACCGGGGAGCTGTTTTTT. Residues: CASRGRSNTGELFF.

V usage is TRBV6-1 and J usage is TRBJ2-3; 9 bases match TRBD2. CDR3 length: 15 residues. Germline CDR1 reads MNHNS; CDR2 reads SASEGT. Unmatched junction bases numbered 10, after V lost 1 base and J lost 11 bases. In nucleotides, the CDR3 is TGTGCCAGCAGTGAAGTGCGGGAGGGCGGCGATGAGCAGTATTTT. This encodes CASSEVREGGDEQYF.

The J gene is TRBJ2-1, the V gene TRBV6-1; tentative D call: TRBD1 (5 bases). Matching the DNA end better, TRBJ2-7 makes the J call doubtful. The CDR3 is 13 amino acids. The V gene's germline CDR1 is MNHNS and CDR2 SASEGT. The CDR3 nucleotides are TGTGCCAGCAGTGAGGCCAGGACAAGTACGCAGTACTTC. Its protein product is CASSEARTSTQYF.

This clonotype was seen repeatedly, ten times or more. The V and J genes are TRBV27 and TRBJ2-4; D possibly corresponds to TRBD1 (6 bases). The J call is uncertain, as TRBJ2-7 better fits the DNA end. The CDR3 is 13 amino acids. The germline CDR1 and CDR2 sequences are MNHEY and SMNVEV (reference sequence). CDR3 sequence reads: CASSNRVSHEQYF. The CDR3 DNA sequence: TGTGCCAGCAGTAACAGGGTTTCCCACGAGCAGTACTTC.

The rearrangement links TRBV28 to TRBJ2-3, with D perhaps TRBD2 (7 bases). V lost 6 bases, J lost 5 bases, and 15 bases lay in between. Germline V gene lookup returns CDR1 MDHEN and CDR2 SYDVKM. CDR3 length equals 14 residues. Here the CDR3 DNA reads TGTGCCAGCAGGGAGGGAGGGGGAAAAGATACGCAGTATTTT. It translates to CASREGGGKDTQYF.

With regard to this clonotype: The CDR3 ends on some other residue instead of the conserved phenylalanine or tryptophan, so this is likely a read error. No DNA is shown, since the ends of the CDR3 on it are uncertain; the CDR3 is the one TCRdb lists. This rearrangement joins TRBV6-5 to TRBJ2-5. Germline CDR1 is MNHEY and CDR2 is SVGAGI. 16 amino acids form the CDR3, both terminal residues included. The CDR3 sequence: CASSYSNIGWEETRFS.

At least ten counts were recorded for this clonotype. The gene calls are TRBV27 and TRBJ2-1; 9 nucleotides match TRBD1. The closer fit of TRBJ2-5 to the DNA end suggests the J call may be wrong. Germline V lookup: CDR1 MNHEY, CDR2 SMNVEV (reference sequence). This CDR3 spans 17 amino acids. The CDR3 region is CASSSYTGQGMGETQYF. The CDR3 DNA reads TGTGCCAGCAGCTCATACACTGGACAGGGGATGGGAGAGACCCAGTACTTC.

Comment on this clonotype: The junction and the germline gene differ at one end; a read error may be behind it. The V and J genes are TRBV7-2 and TRBJ2-3; D could derive from TRBD1 or TRBD2 (5 bases each). Germline lookup yields CDR1 SGHTA and CDR2 FQGNSA. The CDR3 has 14 amino acids. The CDR3 protein is CAGSGLGAKNTQYF. The CDR3 DNA reads as TGTGCCGGCTCGGGGCTGGGAGCCAAAAATACGCAGTATTTC.

This clonotype has at least ten counts. The chain combines TRBV6-5 with TRBJ2-1; TRBD2 matches 9 bases. The J call is uncertain, as TRBJ2-7 better fits the DNA end. Germline V CDR1 and CDR2: MNHEY, SVGAGI. The CDR3 is 14 amino acids. CDR3 DNA: TGTGCCAGCAGTTACTCTGCGGGGGGGTACGAGCAGTACTTC. Translated: CASSYSAGGYEQYF.

A few counts support this clonotype. V gene TRBV6-1 combines with J gene TRBJ2-7, with 11 nucleotides matching TRBD1. V lost 0 bases and J lost 3; bases outside the gene matches: 4. The CDR3 sequence is 16 residues long. Germline V gene sequence: CDR1 MNHNS, CDR2 SASEGT. CDR3 sequence (DNA): TGTGCCAGCAGTGAAGCGTCCGGGACAGGGGGCTACGAGCAGTACTTC. It yields the protein CASSEASGTGGYEQYF.

The genes are TRBV6-1 and TRBJ1-5; TRBD1 is a possible D gene (6 bases). The closer fit of TRBJ1-6 to the DNA end suggests the J call may be wrong. This CDR3 comprises 14 residues. The V gene's germline CDR1 is MNHNS and CDR2 SASEGT. The CDR3 nucleotides read TGTGCCAGCACCCCGGGGCAGGGGAATCAGCCCCTCCACTTT. Protein: CASTPGQGNQPLHF.

V usage is TRBV11-2 and J usage is TRBJ2-4, with D perhaps TRBD2 (6 bases). Trimming pared 6 bases from V and 7 bases from J, leaving 19 bases between. Germline CDR1 is SGHAT and CDR2 is FQNNGV. The CDR3 loop spans 15 amino acids. The CDR3, as DNA: TGTGCCAGCAGGGATCAGTTGCGGGGCTTCAACATTCAGTACTTC. Its protein product is CASRDQLRGFNIQYF.

The chain employs TRBV6-1 and TRBJ2-3; TRBD2 might be the D (6 bases). The germline gives CDR1 MNHNS, CDR2 SASEGT. Trimming shortened V by 2 bases and J by 11 bases, and 23 bases separated the two germline ends. This CDR3 has 16 amino acids. This CDR3 is CASSERGLRATDMQYF. Written as DNA, the CDR3 is TGTGCCAGCAGTGAAAGGGGACTGAGGGCCACAGACATGCAGTATTTT.

V usage is TRBV4-2 and J usage is TRBJ2-3, with TRBD2 matching over 11 bases. Per the germline V gene, CDR1 is LGHNA and CDR2 is YNFKEQ. The CDR3 sequence is 16 residues long. J was trimmed by 3 bases and V by 4 bases; bases with no gene match: 6. The CDR3 protein is CASSLRTSGSTDTQYF. CDR3 in DNA: TGTGCCAGCAGCCTCCGGACTAGCGGGTCTACAGATACGCAGTATTTT.

This chain links TRBV20-1 with TRBJ2-3; 16 bases line up with TRBD2. In germline, CDR1 is DFQATT, CDR2 SNEGSKA (reference sequence). This CDR3 spans 17 amino acids. V shed 6 bases and J 3 bases; nucleotides not matched to a gene: 9. DNA for the CDR3: TGCAGTGCGCCCCGGGGGACTAGCGGGAGGGTGACAGATACGCAGTATTTT. This encodes CSAPRGTSGRVTDTQYF.

The chain carries TRBV27 and TRBJ2-1; perhaps D is TRBD1 or TRBD2 (5 bases each). The J call may not be correct, given that the DNA end is closer to TRBJ2-5. This CDR3 contains 15 residues. CDR1 and CDR2 from the germline V gene are MNHEY and SMNVEV (reference sequence). CDR3 nucleotides: TGTGCCAGCAGTTCGGCCAGGGAGTGGATAGAGACCCAGTACTTC. Residues: CASSSAREWIETQYF.

Details on this clonotype: A much larger clone differs from this one at a single base, so this may be a read error. The chain has TRBV6-1 and TRBJ2-1; 13 bases are shared with TRBD2. The assigned J gene may be wrong: the sequence end matches TRBJ2-7 better. The CDR3 loop spans 15 amino acids. CDR1 is MNHNS and CDR2 is SASEGT in the germline V gene. This CDR3 is CASSAGLAGRDEQYF. The CDR3 bases are TGTGCCAGCAGCGCGGGACTAGCGGGGCGGGATGAGCAGTACTTC.

This clonotype appeared a few times. Sequence at one end of the junction differs from germline and may be a read error. In nucleotides, the CDR3 is TGTGCCAGCAGTGCCACAGATACCCAGTATTTC. Encoded protein: CASSATDTQYF. V and J are TRBV27 and TRBJ2-3; D unresolved. Germline CDR1 is MNHEY and CDR2 is SMNVEV (reference sequence). The CDR3 runs 11 residues.

The genes are TRBV6-1 and TRBJ2-1; 8 bases are a match to TRBD2. TRBJ2-5 matches the DNA end more closely, so the J call is doubtful. The CDR3 has 13 residues. Germline values: CDR1 MNHNS, CDR2 SASEGT. The CDR3 bases are TGTGCCAGCAGACCCAGCGGGGGAGAGACCCAGTACTTC. The encoded protein is CASRPSGGETQYF.

This clonotype was found many times. The CDR3 reads CASSSGTGPFAETQYF. The CDR3, as DNA: TGTGCCAGCAGTTCCGGGACAGGGCCCTTCGCGGAGACCCAGTACTTC. The J gene is TRBJ2-5, the V gene TRBV12-3 or TRBV12-4; 9 bases align to TRBD1. With V trimmed by 4 bases and J by 5 bases, 11 bases remained unmatched. The CDR3 is 16 residues long.